One and the same sample provided the 3 T cell receptor beta chains below, sequenced in a study of spatial heterogeneity in lung cancer. Via MiXCR, TCRdb re-called the 5' RACE reads, giving one row per CDR3 protein. The sample holds approximately 92,000 distinct CDR3 sequences; approximately 12% are singletons and the top ten take more than 40%. The sample's time point: sample taken at primary tumor resection. This specimen was PBMCs, taken at surgery. All receptors derive from a male donor with early-stage non-small cell lung cancer.

The J gene is TRBJ2-2, the V gene TRBV5-5; 9 bases align to TRBD2. Germline assignment: CDR1 SGHKS and CDR2 YYEKEE (reference sequence). The CDR3 totals 16 residues. Trimming removed 3 bases from V and 0 bases from J; junction bases left unmatched: 3. CDR3 DNA sequence: TGTGCCAGCAGCTACTTAGCGGGAGCGAACACCGGGGAGCTGTTTTTT. This translates into CASSYLAGANTGELFF. Full variable domain (rest looked up from reference TRBV5-5 and TRBJ2-2): DAGVTQSPTHLIKTRGQQVTLRCSPISGHKSVSWYQQVLGQGPQFIFQYYEKEERGRGNFPDRFSARQFPNYSSELNVNALLLGDSALYLCASSYLAGANTGELFFGEGSRLTVL.

This chain uses TRBV5-1 with TRBJ1-1; D is possibly TRBD1 (6 bases). There are 15 residues in the CDR3. The germline V and J ends were trimmed by 0 bases and 1 base, with 10 bases remaining between them. CDR1 and CDR2 (germline): SGHRS, YFSETQ. The CDR3 is CASSLGGQSNTEAFF. Here the CDR3 DNA reads TGCGCCAGCAGCTTGGGAGGACAGTCGAACACTGAAGCTTTCTTT.

This clonotype was counted many times. The rearrangement links TRBV7-6 to TRBJ2-5, with D possibly TRBD2 on 7 matching bases. Deletions cut 4 bases from V and 4 bases from J, with 13 bases between. The CDR3 is 14 residues long. Germline CDR1 reads SGHVS; CDR2 reads FNYEAQ. The CDR3 DNA is TGTGCCAGCAGCTGGGGGGGGCAGAGAGAGACCCAGTACTTC. Its protein product is CASSWGGQRETQYF. Full variable domain (missing parts from reference TRBV7-6 and TRBJ2-5): GAGVSQSPRYKVTKRGQDVALRCDPISGHVSLYWYRQALGQGPEFLTYFNYEAQQDKSGLPNDRFSAERPEGSISTLTIQRTEQRDSAMYRCASSWGGQRETQYFGPGTRLLVL.